This T cell receptor (beta chain) was identified during a study of OX40 agonist ivuxolimab in advanced cancers. Across the whole study: At 0.01 to 10 mg/kg, ivuxolimab was administered intravenously to patients every 2 weeks. The mean age was roughly 60 years, ranging from 23 to 79, with more than 70% of participants male. Checkpoint inhibitors had been given previously to about 40% of patients.

Autoimmune disease history or systemic immunosuppression excluded patients. Clones were read by immunoSEQ multiplex PCR, and TCRdb kept only the in-frame ones, dropping some. The table records about 26,000 clones, roughly 86% of them present only once. With 6 bases removed from V and 3 bases from J, the gap between germline ends came to 11 bases. Germline V gene sequence: CDR1 MNHEY, CDR2 SMNVEV (reference sequence). The CDR3 sequence is 13 residues long. The material sequenced was CD4+ or CD8+ T cells sorted from blood, taken in a trial of the OX40 agonist ivuxolimab. This receptor was taken from an adult with an advanced solid tumor such as melanoma, head and neck, liver or kidney cancer. V is TRBV27 and J is TRBJ1-2, with D perhaps matching TRBD1 (6 bases). CDR3 bases: TGTGCCAGCAGCTCGGGGGCTTACTATGGCTACACCTTC. Its translation is CASSSGAYYGYTF.